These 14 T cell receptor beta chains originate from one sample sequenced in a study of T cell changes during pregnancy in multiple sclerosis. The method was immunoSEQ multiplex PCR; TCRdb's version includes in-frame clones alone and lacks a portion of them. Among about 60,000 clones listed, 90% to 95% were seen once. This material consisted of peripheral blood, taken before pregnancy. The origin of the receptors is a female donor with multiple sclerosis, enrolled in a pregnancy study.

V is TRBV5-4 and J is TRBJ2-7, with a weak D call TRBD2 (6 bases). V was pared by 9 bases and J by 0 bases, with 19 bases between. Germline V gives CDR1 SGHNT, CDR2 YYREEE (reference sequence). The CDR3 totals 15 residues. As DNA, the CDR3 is TGTGCCACGAAATACCCGGGACTCAGCTCCTACGAGCAGTACTTC. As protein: CATKYPGLSSYEQYF.

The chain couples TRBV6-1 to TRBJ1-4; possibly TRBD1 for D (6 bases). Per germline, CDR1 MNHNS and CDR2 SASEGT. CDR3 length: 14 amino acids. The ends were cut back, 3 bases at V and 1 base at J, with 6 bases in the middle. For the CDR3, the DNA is TGTGCCAGCAGTGACAGGGGAACTAATGAAAAACTGTTTTTT. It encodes CASSDRGTNEKLFF.

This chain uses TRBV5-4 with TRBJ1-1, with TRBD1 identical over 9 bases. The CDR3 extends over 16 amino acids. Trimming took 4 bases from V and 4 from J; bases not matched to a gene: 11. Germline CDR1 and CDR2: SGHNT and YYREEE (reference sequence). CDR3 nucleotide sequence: TGTGCCAGCAGCCCGGGACAGGGTAGGTTGGGCACTGAAGCTTTCTTT. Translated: CASSPGQGRLGTEAFF.

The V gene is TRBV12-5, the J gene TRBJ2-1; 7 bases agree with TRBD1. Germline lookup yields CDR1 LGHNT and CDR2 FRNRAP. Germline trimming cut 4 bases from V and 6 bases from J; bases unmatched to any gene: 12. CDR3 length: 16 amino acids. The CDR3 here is CASGSLAGTVINEQFF. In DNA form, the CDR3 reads TGTGCTAGTGGTTCCCTGGCCGGGACAGTGATCAATGAGCAGTTCTTC.

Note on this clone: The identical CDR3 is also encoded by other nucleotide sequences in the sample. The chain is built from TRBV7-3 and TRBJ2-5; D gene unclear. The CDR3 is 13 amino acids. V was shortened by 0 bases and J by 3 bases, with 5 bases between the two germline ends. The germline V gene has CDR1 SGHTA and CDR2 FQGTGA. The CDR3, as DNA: TGTGCCAGCAGCTTAACTCGCGAAGAGACCCAGTACTTC. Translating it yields CASSLTREETQYF.

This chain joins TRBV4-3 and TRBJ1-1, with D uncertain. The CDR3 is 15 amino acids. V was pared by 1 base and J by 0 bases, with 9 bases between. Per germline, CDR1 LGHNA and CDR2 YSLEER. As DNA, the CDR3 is TGCGCCAGCAGCCAAGGTATATCAGTGAACACTGAAGCTTTCTTT. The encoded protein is CASSQGISVNTEAFF.

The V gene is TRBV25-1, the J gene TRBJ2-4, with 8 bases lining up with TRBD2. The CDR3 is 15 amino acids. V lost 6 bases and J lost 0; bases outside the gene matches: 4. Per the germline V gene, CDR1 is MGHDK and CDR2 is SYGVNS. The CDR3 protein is CASSGGAEAKNIQYF. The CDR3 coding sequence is TGTGCCAGCAGCGGGGGGGCGGAAGCCAAAAACATTCAGTACTTC.

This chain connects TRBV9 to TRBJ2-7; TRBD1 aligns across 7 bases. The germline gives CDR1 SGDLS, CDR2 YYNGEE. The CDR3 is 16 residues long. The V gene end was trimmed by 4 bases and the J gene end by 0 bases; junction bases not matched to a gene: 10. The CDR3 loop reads CASSPRPGTASYEQYF. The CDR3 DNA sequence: TGTGCCAGCAGCCCCCGTCCCGGGACAGCCTCCTACGAGCAGTACTTC.

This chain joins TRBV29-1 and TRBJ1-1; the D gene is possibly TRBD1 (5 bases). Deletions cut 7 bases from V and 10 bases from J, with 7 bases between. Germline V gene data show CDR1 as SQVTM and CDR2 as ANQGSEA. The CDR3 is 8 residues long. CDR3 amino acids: CSGGGAFF. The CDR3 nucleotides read TGCAGCGGCGGGGGAGCTTTCTTT.

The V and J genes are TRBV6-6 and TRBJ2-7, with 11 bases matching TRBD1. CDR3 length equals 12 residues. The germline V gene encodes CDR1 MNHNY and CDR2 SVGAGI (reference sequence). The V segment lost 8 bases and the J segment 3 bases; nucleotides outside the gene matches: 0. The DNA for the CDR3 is TGTGCCAGCGGGACAGGGGGCTACGAGCAGTACTTC. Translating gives CASGTGGYEQYF.

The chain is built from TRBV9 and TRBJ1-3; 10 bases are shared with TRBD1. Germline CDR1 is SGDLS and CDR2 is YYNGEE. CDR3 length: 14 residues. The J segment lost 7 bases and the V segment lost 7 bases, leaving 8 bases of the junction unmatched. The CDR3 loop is CASGRQGARNTIYF. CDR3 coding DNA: TGTGCCAGCGGCCGACAGGGGGCTAGGAACACCATATATTTT.

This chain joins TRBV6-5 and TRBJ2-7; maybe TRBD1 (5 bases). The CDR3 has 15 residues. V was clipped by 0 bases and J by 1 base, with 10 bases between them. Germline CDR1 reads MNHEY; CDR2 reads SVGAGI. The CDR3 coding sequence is TGTGCCAGCAGTTACTCGTTTGACAGTTCCTACGAGCAGTACTTC. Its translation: CASSYSFDSSYEQYF.

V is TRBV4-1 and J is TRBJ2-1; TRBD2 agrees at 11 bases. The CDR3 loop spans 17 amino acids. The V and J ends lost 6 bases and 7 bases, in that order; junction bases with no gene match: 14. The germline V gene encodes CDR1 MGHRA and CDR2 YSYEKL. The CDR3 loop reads CASSLLGLAGGRNEQFF. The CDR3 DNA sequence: TGCGCCAGCAGTCTCCTAGGCCTAGCGGGGGGTAGGAATGAGCAGTTCTTC.

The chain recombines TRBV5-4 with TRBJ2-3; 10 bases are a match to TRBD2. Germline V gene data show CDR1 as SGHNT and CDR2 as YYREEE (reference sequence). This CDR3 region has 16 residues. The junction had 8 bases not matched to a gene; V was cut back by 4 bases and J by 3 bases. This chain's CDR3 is CASSVKVAGGTDTQYF. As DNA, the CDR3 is TGTGCCAGCAGCGTGAAAGTAGCGGGGGGAACAGATACGCAGTATTTT. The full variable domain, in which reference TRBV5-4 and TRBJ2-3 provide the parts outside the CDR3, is ETGVTQSPTHLIKTRGQQVTLRCSSQSGHNTVSWYQQALGQGPQFIFQYYREEENGRGNFPPRFSGLQFPNYSSELNVNALELDDSALYLCASSVKVAGGTDTQYFGPGTRLTVL.